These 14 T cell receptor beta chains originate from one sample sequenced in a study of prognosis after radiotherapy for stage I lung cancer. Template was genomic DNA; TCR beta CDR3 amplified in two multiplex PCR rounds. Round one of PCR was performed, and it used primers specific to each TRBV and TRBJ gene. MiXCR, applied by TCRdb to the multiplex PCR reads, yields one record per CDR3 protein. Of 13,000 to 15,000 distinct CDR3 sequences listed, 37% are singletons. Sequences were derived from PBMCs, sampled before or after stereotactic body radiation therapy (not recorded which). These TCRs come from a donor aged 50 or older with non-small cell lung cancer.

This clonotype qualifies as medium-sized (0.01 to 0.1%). The DNA for the CDR3 is TGCGCCAGCAGCATGGGACAGCCAGTCTATGGCTACACCTTC. Translation gives CASSMGQPVYGYTF. The rearrangement uses TRBV5-1 and TRBJ1-2; 7 bases map to TRBD1. The germline gives CDR1 SGHRS, CDR2 YFSETQ. The CDR3 length is 14 residues. V shed 4 bases and J 4 bases; nucleotides not matched to a gene: 7. Combining the CDR3 with reference TRBV5-1 and TRBJ1-2 gives the whole variable domain KAGVTQTPRYLIKTRGQQVTLSCSPISGHRSVSWYQQTPGQGLQFLFEYFSETQRNKGNFPGRFSGRQFSNSRSEMNVSTLELGDSALYLCASSMGQPVYGYTFGSGTRLTVV.

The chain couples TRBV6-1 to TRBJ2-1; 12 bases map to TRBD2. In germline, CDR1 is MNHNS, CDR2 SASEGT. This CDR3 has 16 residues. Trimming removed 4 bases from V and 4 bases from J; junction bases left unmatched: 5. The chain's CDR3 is CASSGTGLAGYNEQFF. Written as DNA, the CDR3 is TGTGCCAGCAGTGGTACCGGACTAGCGGGGTACAATGAGCAGTTCTTC.

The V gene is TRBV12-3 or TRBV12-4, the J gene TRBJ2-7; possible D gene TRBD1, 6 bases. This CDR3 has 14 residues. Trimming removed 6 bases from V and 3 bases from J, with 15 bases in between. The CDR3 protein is CASSCPWTVYEQYF. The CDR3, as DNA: TGTGCCAGCAGCTGCCCGTGGACAGTCTACGAGCAGTACTTC.

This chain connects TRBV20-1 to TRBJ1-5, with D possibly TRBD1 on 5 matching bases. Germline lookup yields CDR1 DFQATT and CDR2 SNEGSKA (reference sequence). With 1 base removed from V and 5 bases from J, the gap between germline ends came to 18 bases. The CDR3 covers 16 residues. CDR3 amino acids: CSARASGLRADQPQHF. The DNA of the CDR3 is TGCAGTGCTAGAGCCTCGGGACTCCGGGCCGATCAGCCCCAGCATTTT.

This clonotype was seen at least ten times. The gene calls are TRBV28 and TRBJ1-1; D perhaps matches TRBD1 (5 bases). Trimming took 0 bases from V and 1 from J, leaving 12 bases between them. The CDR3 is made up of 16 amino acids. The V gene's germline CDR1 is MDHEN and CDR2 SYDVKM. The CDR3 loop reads CASSLWAGTANTEAFF. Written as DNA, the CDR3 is TGTGCCAGCAGTTTATGGGCCGGGACGGCGAACACTGAAGCTTTCTTT.

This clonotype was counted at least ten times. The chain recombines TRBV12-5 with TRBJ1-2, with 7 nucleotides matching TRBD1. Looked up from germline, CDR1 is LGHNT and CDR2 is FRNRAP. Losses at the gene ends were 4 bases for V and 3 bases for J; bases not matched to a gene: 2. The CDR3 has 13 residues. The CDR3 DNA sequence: TGTGCTAGTGGTTCCGGGACAGACTATGGCTACACCTTC. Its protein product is CASGSGTDYGYTF.

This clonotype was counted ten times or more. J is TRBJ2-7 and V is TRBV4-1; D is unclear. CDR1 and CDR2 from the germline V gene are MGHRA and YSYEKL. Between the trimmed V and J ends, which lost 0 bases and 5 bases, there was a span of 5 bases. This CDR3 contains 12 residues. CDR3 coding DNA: TGCGCCAGCAGCCAAGATATTGACGAGCAGTACTTC. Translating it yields CASSQDIDEQYF.

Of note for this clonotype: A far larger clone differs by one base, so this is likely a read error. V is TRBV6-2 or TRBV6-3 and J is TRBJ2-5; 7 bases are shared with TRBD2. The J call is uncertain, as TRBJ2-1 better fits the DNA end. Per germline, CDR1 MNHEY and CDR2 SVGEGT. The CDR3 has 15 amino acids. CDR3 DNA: TGTGCCAGCAACCCTGGGTGGGGAGGGTTCGATGAGCAGTTCTTC. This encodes CASNPGWGGFDEQFF.

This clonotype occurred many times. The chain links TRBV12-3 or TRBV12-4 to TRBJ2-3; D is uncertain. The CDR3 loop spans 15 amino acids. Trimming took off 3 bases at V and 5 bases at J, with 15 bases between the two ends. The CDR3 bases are TGTGCCAGCAGTTTCGAAACCTCCCCCGGAGATACGCAGTATTTT. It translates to CASSFETSPGDTQYF.

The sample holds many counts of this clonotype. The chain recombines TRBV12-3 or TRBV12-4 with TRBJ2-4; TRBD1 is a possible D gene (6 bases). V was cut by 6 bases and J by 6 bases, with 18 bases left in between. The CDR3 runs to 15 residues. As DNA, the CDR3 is TGTGCCAGCAGGAAACAGGGTTTGGCGCTAAACATTCAGTACTTC. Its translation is CASRKQGLALNIQYF.

The chain's CDR3 is CASSREGQIYEQYF. CDR3 bases: TGTGCCAGCAGCCGCGAGGGACAGATCTACGAGCAGTACTTC. The genes are TRBV3-1 and TRBJ2-7; the match to TRBD1 covers 7 bases. The CDR3 is 14 amino acids. V gave up 4 bases and J gave up 3 bases; unmatched junction bases: 6. Germline-derived CDR1 and CDR2 are LGHDT and YNNKEL (reference sequence).

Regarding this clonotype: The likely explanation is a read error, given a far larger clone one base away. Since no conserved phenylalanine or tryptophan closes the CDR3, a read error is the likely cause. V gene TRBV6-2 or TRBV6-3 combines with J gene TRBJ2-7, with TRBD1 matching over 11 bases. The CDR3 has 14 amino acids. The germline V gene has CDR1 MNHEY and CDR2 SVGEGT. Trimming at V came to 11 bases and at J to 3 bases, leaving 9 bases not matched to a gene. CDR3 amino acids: CASKGDRGDYEQYL. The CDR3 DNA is TGTGCCTCCAAGGGGGACAGGGGGGACTACGAGCAGTACCTC.

CDR3 coding DNA: TGTGCCAGTAGATTTAGCGAGTCGAGATCCTACGAGCAGTACTTC. Translating gives CASRFSESRSYEQYF. The genes are TRBV19 and TRBJ2-7; D may be TRBD2 (5 bases). Trimming cost V 6 bases and J 1 base, with 16 bases left between them. The CDR3 is 15 amino acids. CDR1 is LNHDA, CDR2 SQIVND, per germline (reference sequence). The full variable domain, with the rest looked up from reference TRBV19 and TRBJ2-7, is DGGITQSPKYLFRKEGQNVTLSCEQNLNHDAMYWYRQDPGQGLRLIYYSQIVNDFQKGDIAEGYSVSREKKESFPLTVTSAQKNPTAFYLCASRFSESRSYEQYFGPGTRLTVT.

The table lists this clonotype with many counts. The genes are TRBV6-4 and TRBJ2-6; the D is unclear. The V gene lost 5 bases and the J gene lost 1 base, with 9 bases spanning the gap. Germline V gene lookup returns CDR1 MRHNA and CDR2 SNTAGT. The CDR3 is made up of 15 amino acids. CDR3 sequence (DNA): TGTGCCAGCAGTTATAAGGGATCTGGGGCCAACGTCCTGACTTTC. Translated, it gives CASSYKGSGANVLTF.